Detailed here is one T cell receptor beta chain. Source study methods: Amplification with reference gene primers provided the estimates of nucleated cell counts. The assay was immunoSEQ multiplex PCR, and TCRdb's table has in-frame clones only and misses some. Clone size and the V and J calls come from that table; the DNA yielded D and trimming. The sample has about 140,000 clones; about 86% are singletons. This sample is part of a study of blood T cell repertoires in COVID-19. Study information: There were acute and convalescent COVID-19 samples, and they came from the United States, Italy and Spain. The cDNA or gDNA used as material had been derived from T cells, B-cell-depleted T cells, or PBMCs.

Germline V lookup: CDR1 SGHNT, CDR2 YYREEE (reference sequence). The length of the CDR3 is 15 residues. The junction had 16 bases not matched to a gene; V was cut back by 5 bases and J by 12 bases. The chain employs TRBV5-4 and TRBJ2-1, with TRBD2 matching over 8 bases. The specimen was peripheral blood. This receptor was taken from a woman aged 60 to 75 with acute or convalescent COVID-19. CDR3 region: CASSGRGGASDVQFF. DNA for the CDR3: TGTGCCAGCAGTGGACGGGGGGGGGCCAGCGATGTGCAGTTCTTC.